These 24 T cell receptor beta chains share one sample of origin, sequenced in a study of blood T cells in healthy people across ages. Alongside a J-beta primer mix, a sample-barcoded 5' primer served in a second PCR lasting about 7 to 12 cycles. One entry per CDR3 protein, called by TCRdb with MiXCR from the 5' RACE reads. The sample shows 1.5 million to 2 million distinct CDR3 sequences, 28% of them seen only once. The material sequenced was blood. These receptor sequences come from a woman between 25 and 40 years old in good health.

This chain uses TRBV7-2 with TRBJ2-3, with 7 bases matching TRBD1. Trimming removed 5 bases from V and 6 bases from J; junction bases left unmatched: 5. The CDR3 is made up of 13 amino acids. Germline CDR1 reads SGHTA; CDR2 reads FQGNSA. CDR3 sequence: CASSVRQGDTQYF. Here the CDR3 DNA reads TGTGCCAGCAGCGTACGACAGGGTGATACGCAGTATTTT.

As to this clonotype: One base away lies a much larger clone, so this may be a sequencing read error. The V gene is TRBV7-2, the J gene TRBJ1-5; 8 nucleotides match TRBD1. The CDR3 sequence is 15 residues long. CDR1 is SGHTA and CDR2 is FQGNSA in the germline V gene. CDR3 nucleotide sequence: TGTGCCTGCAGCTTACAGGGGGTAAGCAATCAGCCCCAGCATTTT. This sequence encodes CACSLQGVSNQPQHF.

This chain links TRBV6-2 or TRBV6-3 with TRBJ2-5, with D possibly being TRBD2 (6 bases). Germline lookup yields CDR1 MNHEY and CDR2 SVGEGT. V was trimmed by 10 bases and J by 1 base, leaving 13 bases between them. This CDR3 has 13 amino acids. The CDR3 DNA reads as TGTGCCACCATGCGGACTACCCAAGAGACCCAGTACTTC. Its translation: CATMRTTQETQYF.

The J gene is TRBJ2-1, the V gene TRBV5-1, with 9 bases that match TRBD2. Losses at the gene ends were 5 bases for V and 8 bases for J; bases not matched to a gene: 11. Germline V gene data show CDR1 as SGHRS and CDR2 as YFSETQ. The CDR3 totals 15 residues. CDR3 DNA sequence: TGCGCCAGCAGTACCTTAGCGGGGGAAGTCGATGAGCAGTTCTTC. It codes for CASSTLAGEVDEQFF.

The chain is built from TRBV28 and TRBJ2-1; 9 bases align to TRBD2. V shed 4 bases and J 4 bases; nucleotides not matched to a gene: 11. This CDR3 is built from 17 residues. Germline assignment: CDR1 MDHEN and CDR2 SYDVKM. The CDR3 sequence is CASSSDRGAGGYNEQFF. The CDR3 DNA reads TGTGCCAGCAGTTCTGATCGGGGAGCGGGGGGATACAATGAGCAGTTCTTC.

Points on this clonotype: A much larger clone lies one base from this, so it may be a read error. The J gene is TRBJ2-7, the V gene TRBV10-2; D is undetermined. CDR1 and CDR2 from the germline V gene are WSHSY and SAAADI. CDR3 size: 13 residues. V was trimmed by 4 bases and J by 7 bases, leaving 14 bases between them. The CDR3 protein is CASSVIDVNEQYF. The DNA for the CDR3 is TGCGCCAGCAGTGTAATAGATGTCAATGAGCAGTACTTC.

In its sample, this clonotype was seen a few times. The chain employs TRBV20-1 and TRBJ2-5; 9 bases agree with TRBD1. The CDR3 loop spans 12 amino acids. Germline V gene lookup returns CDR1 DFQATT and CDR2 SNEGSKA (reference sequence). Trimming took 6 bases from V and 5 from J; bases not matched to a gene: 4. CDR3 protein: CSAHRGRETQYF. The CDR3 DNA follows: TGCAGTGCACACAGGGGGCGGGAGACCCAGTACTTC.

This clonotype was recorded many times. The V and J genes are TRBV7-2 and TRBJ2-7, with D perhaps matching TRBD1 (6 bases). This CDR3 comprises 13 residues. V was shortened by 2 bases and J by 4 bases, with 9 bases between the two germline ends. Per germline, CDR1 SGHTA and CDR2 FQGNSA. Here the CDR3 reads CASSLHRVYEQYF. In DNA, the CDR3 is TGTGCCAGCAGCTTACACAGGGTTTACGAGCAGTACTTC. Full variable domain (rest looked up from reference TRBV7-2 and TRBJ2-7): GAGVSQSPSNKVTEKGKDVELRCDPISGHTALYWYRQSLGQGLEFLIYFQGNSAPDKSGLPSDRFSAERTGGSVSTLTIQRTQQEDSAVYLCASSLHRVYEQYFGPGTRLTVT.

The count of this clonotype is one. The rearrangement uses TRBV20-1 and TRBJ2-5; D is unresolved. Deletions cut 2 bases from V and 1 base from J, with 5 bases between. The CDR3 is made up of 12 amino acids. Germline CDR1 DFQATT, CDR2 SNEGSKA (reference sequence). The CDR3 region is CSARMTQETQYF. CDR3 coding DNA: TGCAGTGCTAGAATGACCCAAGAGACCCAGTACTTC.

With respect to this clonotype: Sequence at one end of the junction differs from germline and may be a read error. CDR3 nucleotide sequence: TGTACCAGCTCTGGACTAGGACTCGGCAATGAGCAGTTCTTC. It specifies CTSSGLGLGNEQFF. This chain joins TRBV25-1 and TRBJ2-1; 7 bases agree with TRBD2. Germline CDR1 reads MGHDK; CDR2 reads SYGVNS. CDR3 length: 14 residues.

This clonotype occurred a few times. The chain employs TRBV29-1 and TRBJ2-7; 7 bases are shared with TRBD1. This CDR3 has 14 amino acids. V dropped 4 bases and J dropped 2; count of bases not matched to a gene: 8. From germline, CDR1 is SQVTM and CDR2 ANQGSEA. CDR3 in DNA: TGCAGCGTTGCCTCCTTACAGGGGACCTACGAGCAGTACTTC. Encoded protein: CSVASLQGTYEQYF.

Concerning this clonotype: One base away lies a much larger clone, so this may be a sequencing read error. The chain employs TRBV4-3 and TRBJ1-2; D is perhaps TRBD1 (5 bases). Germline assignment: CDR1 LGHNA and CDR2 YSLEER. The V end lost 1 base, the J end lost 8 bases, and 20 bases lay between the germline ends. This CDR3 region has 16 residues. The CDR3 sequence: CASSQALQGGQGGYTF. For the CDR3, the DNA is TGCGCCAGCAGCCAAGCCCTCCAGGGAGGCCAAGGGGGCTACACCTTC.

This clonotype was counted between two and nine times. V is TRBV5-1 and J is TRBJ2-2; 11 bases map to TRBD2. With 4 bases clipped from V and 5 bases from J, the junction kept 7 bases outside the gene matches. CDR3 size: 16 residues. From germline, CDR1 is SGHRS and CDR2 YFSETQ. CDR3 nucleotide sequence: TGCGCCAGCAGCCAGGGTGGGACTAGCGGAACCGGGGAGCTGTTTTTT. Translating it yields CASSQGGTSGTGELFF. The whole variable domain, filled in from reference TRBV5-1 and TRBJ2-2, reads KAGVTQTPRYLIKTRGQQVTLSCSPISGHRSVSWYQQTPGQGLQFLFEYFSETQRNKGNFPGRFSGRQFSNSRSEMNVSTLELGDSALYLCASSQGGTSGTGELFFGEGSRLTVL.

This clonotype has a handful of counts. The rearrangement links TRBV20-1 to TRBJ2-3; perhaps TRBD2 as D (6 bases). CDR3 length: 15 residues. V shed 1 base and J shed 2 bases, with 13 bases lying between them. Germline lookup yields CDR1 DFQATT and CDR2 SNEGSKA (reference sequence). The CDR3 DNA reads TGCAGTGCTAGAGGGATCGGGGGTGACACAGATACGCAGTATTTT. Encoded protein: CSARGIGGDTDTQYF.

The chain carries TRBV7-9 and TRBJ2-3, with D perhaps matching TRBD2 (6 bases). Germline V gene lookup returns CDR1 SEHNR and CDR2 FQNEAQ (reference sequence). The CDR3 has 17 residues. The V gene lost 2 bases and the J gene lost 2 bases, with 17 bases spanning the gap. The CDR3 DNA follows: TGTGCCAGCAGCTTAACCTCCGGGGGATTCGACACAGATACGCAGTATTTT. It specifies CASSLTSGGFDTDTQYF.

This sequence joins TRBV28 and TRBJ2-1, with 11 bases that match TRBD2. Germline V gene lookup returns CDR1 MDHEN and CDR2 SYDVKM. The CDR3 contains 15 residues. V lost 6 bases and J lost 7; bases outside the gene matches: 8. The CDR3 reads CASRPTSGGGNEQFF. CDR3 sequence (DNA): TGTGCCAGCAGACCTACTAGCGGGGGAGGGAATGAGCAGTTCTTC.

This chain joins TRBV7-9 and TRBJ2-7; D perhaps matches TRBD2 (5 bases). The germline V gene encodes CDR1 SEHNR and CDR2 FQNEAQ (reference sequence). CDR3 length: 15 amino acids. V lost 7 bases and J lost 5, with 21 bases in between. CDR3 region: CASILGPGTHNEQYF. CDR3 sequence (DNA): TGTGCCAGCATCCTGGGCCCGGGAACTCATAACGAGCAGTACTTC.

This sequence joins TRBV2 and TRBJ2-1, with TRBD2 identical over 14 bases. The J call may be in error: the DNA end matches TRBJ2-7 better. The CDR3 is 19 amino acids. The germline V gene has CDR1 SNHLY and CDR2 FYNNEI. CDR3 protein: CASSHDRTSGRSSYNEQYF. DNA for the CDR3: TGTGCCAGCAGTCACGACCGGACTAGCGGGAGGAGTTCCTACAATGAGCAGTACTTC.

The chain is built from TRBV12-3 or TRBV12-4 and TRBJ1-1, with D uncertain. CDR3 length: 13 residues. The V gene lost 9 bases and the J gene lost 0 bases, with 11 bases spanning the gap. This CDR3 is CASRWEMNTEAFF. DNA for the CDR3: TGTGCCAGTCGGTGGGAGATGAACACTGAAGCTTTCTTT.

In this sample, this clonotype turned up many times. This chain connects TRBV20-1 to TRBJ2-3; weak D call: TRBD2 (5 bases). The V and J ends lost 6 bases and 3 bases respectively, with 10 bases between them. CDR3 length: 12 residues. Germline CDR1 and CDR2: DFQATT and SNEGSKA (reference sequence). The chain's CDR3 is CSASLGTDTQYF. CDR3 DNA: TGCAGTGCCTCACTAGGGACAGATACGCAGTATTTT.

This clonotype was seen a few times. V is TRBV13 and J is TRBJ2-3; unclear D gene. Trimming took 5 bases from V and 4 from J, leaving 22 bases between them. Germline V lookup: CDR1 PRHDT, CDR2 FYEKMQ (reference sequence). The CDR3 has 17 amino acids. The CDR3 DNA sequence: TGTGCCAGCAGCCCCAAAGGTGGCAGAAAGGCGGCAGATACGCAGTATTTT. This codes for CASSPKGGRKAADTQYF.

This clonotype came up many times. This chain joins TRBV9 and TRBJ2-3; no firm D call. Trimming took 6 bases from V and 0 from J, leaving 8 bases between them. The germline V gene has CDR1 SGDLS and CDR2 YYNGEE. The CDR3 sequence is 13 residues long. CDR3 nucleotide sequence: TGTGCCAGCACCCCTGGGAGCACAGATACGCAGTATTTT. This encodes CASTPGSTDTQYF.

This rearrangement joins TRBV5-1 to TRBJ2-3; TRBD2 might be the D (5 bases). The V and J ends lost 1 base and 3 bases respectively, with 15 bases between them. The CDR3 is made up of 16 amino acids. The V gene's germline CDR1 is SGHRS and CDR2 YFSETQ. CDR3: CASSLSGERATDTQYF. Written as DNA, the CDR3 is TGCGCCAGCAGCTTGTCCGGGGAACGAGCTACAGATACGCAGTATTTT. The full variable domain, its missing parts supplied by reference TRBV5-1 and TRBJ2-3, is KAGVTQTPRYLIKTRGQQVTLSCSPISGHRSVSWYQQTPGQGLQFLFEYFSETQRNKGNFPGRFSGRQFSNSRSEMNVSTLELGDSALYLCASSLSGERATDTQYFGPGTRLTVL.

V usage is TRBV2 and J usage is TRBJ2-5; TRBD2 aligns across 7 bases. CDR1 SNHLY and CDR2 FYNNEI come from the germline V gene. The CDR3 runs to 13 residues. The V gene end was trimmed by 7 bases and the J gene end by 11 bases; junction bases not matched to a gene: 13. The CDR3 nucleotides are TGTGCCAGCAATAGCGGGTTAAGAGATGAGCAGTACTTC. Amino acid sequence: CASNSGLRDEQYF.